This T cell receptor delta chain stems from a study of γδ T cells in repeated Plasmodium falciparum infection. The J segment lost 7 bases and the V segment lost 3 bases, leaving 11 bases of the junction unmatched. CDR1 and CDR2 (germline): TSWWSYY, QGS. The CDR3 runs 15 residues. Bulk repertoires came from Vgamma9/Vdelta2+ or Vdelta2-negative gammadelta T cells flow-sorted from PBMC. This clone was seen many times. TCRdb applied CATT to the multiplex PCR reads for clone calling. The table has some 100,000 delta-chain clones, over 1.1% seen once. The sequenced material came from gamma-delta T cells from blood. The clonotype comes from a pool of human donors (malaria-infected and uninfected, not separated). V gene TRDV1 combines with J gene TRDJ1; 7 nucleotides align to TRDD2. The CDR3 protein is CALGDPGLPPGKLIF. The DNA for the CDR3 is TGTGCTCTTGGGGACCCCGGCCTTCCTCCCGGTAAACTCATCTTT.